These 7 T cell receptor beta chains originate from one sample sequenced in a study of blood T cell repertoires in COVID-19. Sequencing used immunoSEQ multiplex PCR; TCRdb keeps in-frame clones, though not all of them. The sample holds about 160,000 clones; 76% are singletons and the top ten take 3.7%. What was sequenced was peripheral blood. Receptor source: a woman aged 80 or over with acute or convalescent COVID-19.

The genes are TRBV3-1 (or the pseudogene TRBV3-2) and TRBJ2-5; 9 bases fit TRBD2. This CDR3 spans 15 amino acids. Germline values: CDR1 LGHDT, CDR2 YNNKEL (reference sequence). Losses at the gene ends were 3 bases for V and 5 bases for J; bases not matched to a gene: 7. CDR3 in DNA: TGTGCCAGCAGCCAGGGAGCGGGAGGAGGCGAGACCCAGTACTTC. It is translated as CASSQGAGGGETQYF.

V and J are TRBV5-1 and TRBJ2-5; 9 bases line up with TRBD1. Germline values: CDR1 SGHRS, CDR2 YFSETQ. The CDR3 contains 16 residues. V lost 1 base and J lost 3; bases outside the gene matches: 7. The CDR3 sequence: CASSLRGQGREETQYF. The CDR3 nucleotides are TGCGCCAGCAGCTTGAGGGGACAGGGCCGAGAAGAGACCCAGTACTTC.

CDR3 sequence: CSVGEGESYGYTF. In DNA, the CDR3 is TGCAGCGTTGGTGAGGGGGAGTCCTATGGCTACACCTTC. The chain joins TRBV29-1 to TRBJ1-2, with TRBD1 as a possible D gene (6 bases). Germline V gene lookup returns CDR1 SQVTM and CDR2 ANQGSEA. V was shortened by 4 bases and J by 4 bases, with 13 bases between the two germline ends. The CDR3 is 13 residues long. The full variable domain, in which reference TRBV29-1 and TRBJ1-2 provide the parts outside the CDR3, is SAVISQKPSRDICQRGTSLTIQCQVDSQVTMMFWYRQQPGQSLTLIATANQGSEATYESGFVIDKFPISRPNLTFSTLTVSNMSPEDSSIYLCSVGEGESYGYTFGSGTRLTVV.

The chain combines TRBV2 with TRBJ1-1; D is unresolved. Trimming shortened V by 6 bases and J by 3 bases, and 17 bases separated the two germline ends. The CDR3 covers 15 residues. Germline assignment: CDR1 SNHLY and CDR2 FYNNEI. CDR3 sequence: CASSREGGRDTEAFF. CDR3 DNA sequence: TGTGCCAGCAGCCGCGAGGGTGGAAGGGACACTGAAGCTTTCTTT.

V and J are TRBV18 and TRBJ2-7, with D tentatively TRBD2 (7 bases). The CDR3 is made up of 14 amino acids. Trimming removed 2 bases at V and 6 bases at J, with 14 bases between. CDR1 is KGHSH and CDR2 is LQKENI in the germline V gene. CDR3 in DNA: TGTGCCAGCTCACCAGGGGGGGGCGTCTCCGAGCAGTACTTC. As protein: CASSPGGGVSEQYF.

The chain has TRBV29-1 and TRBJ2-1; TRBD2 aligns across 12 bases. There are 13 residues in the CDR3. Trimming at V came to 1 base and at J to 10 bases, leaving 2 bases not matched to a gene. The germline CDR1 and CDR2 sequences are SQVTM and ANQGSEA. CDR3 DNA sequence: TGCAGCGTTGAAGTACTAGCGGGGGGAGAGCAGTTCTTC. Its translation is CSVEVLAGGEQFF.

The chain is built from TRBV24-1 and TRBJ1-2; possible D gene TRBD1, 5 bases. The germline V and J ends were trimmed by 9 bases and 4 bases, with 8 bases remaining between them. The germline V gene has CDR1 KGHDR and CDR2 SFDVKD. The CDR3 contains 11 residues. Here the CDR3 reads CATEDSYGYTF. The CDR3 DNA reads as TGTGCCACCGAAGACAGCTATGGCTACACCTTC.